Listed below are T cell receptor beta chains from one sample, sequenced in a study of identical twins. TCRdb itself ran the 5' RACE reads through MiXCR, one entry per CDR3 protein. The sample has approximately 590,000 distinct CDR3 sequences, roughly 9.5% seen once. The same data also went into a second study, on yellow fever vaccine responses in identical twins.

Sample: PBMCs. The receptor set was obtained from a woman aged 18 to 35 in good health. Both conserved end residues are part of each CDR3. The D gene is left open where the match is weak. Clone size is not always given. Where it is, it says once, few, many or a class for expanded clones.

v_call,j_call,d_call,clone_size,cdr3_aa,cdr3_nt
TRBV29-1,TRBJ1-4,NA,NA,CSVEDSGINEKLFF,TGCAGCGTTGAAGATTCTGGGATTAATGAAAAACTGTTTTTT
TRBV6-1,TRBJ1-5,TRBD1,NA,CASSNSGGGGNQPQHF,TGTGCCAGCAGTAATTCAGGGGGCGGGGGCAATCAGCCCCAGCATTTT
TRBV5-1,TRBJ2-5,NA,NA,CASSLAGQIGETQYF,TGCGCCAGCAGCTTGGCCGGGCAGATAGGAGAGACCCAGTACTTC
TRBV3-1,TRBJ2-7,NA,many,CASSQGLKLYEQYF,TGTGCCAGCAGCCAAGGACTAAAACTCTACGAGCAGTACTTC
TRBV20-1,TRBJ1-1,TRBD1,NA,CSANGQGANTEAFF,TGCAGTGCTAATGGGCAGGGGGCCAACACTGAAGCTTTCTTT
TRBV14,TRBJ2-1,TRBD2,NA,CASSHASSGSKNEQFF,TGTGCCAGCAGCCATGCCTCTAGCGGGAGTAAAAATGAGCAGTTCTTC
TRBV18,TRBJ2-5,NA,NA,CASSRDGLYQETQYF,TGTGCCAGCTCACGGGACGGACTGTACCAAGAGACCCAGTACTTC
TRBV27,TRBJ2-3,NA,few,CATTTLGRTDTQYF,TGTGCCACCACGACACTCGGACGCACAGATACGCAGTATTTT
TRBV5-1,TRBJ2-1,TRBD2,many,CASSPGLAGYNEQFF,TGTGCCAGCAGCCCCGGACTAGCGGGATACAATGAGCAGTTCTTC
TRBV27,TRBJ1-2,NA,few,CASSKLAANYGYTF,TGTGCCAGCAGTAAATTGGCGGCTAACTATGGCTACACCTTC
TRBV11-1,TRBJ2-7,TRBD2,NA,CASSLYGSVAGHLTEEQYF,TGTGCCAGCAGCTTATACGGTTCGGTAGCGGGCCACCTCACAGAAGAGCAGTACTTC
TRBV18,TRBJ2-3,TRBD1,NA,CASSLLTGGWTDTQYF,TGTGCCAGCTCACTCTTGACAGGGGGCTGGACAGATACGCAGTATTTT
TRBV12-3/TRBV12-4,TRBJ2-7,TRBD2,NA,CASSFGGGVSYEQYF,TGTGCCAGCAGTTTTGGGGGGGGGGTCTCCTACGAGCAGTACTTC
TRBV29-1,TRBJ2-7,NA,few,CSVDVGWGREQYF,TGCAGCGTTGACGTTGGATGGGGGCGGGAGCAGTACTTC
TRBV11-2,TRBJ2-3,NA,many,CASSLLLADTQYF,TGTGCCAGCAGCCTCCTCCTCGCAGATACGCAGTATTTT
TRBV10-3,TRBJ2-7,TRBD1,many,CASLSRTGSREQYF,TGTGCCTCCCTGAGCCGGACAGGGAGTCGCGAGCAGTACTTC
TRBV5-1,TRBJ2-7,TRBD1,few,CASSPPGQGAEQYF,TGCGCCAGCAGCCCCCCGGGACAGGGGGCTGAGCAGTACTTC
TRBV5-1,TRBJ2-3,NA,many,CASSLARLLGPDTQYF,TGCGCCAGCAGCTTGGCGAGGCTACTAGGTCCAGATACGCAGTATTTT
TRBV29-1,TRBJ2-4,TRBD1,few,CSVGFRGQLQNIQYF,TGCAGCGTTGGCTTTCGGGGACAGCTACAAAACATTCAGTACTTC
TRBV12-3/TRBV12-4,TRBJ2-7,NA,NA,CASSLRISYEQYF,TGTGCCAGCAGTTTACGGATCTCCTACGAGCAGTACTTC
TRBV28,TRBJ2-7,TRBD1,many,CASSLLPGTEYEQYF,TGTGCCAGCAGTTTGTTGCCCGGGACAGAGTACGAGCAGTACTTC
TRBV12-3/TRBV12-4,TRBJ2-5,TRBD2,few,CASTMGGLANPQETQYF,TGTGCCAGCACTATGGGGGGACTAGCGAATCCACAAGAGACCCAGTACTTC
TRBV29-1,TRBJ2-2,TRBD2,few,CSVDGTSGHDTGELFF,TGCAGCGTTGATGGGACTAGCGGGCATGACACCGGGGAGCTGTTTTTT
TRBV19,TRBJ2-1,NA,NA,CASSIGGLYNEQFF,TGTGCCAGTAGTATAGGAGGTCTCTACAATGAGCAGTTCTTC
TRBV4-3,TRBJ2-5,NA,many,CASSQVGDGETQYF,TGCGCCAGCAGCCAAGTCGGGGATGGGGAGACCCAGTACTTC
TRBV5-1,TRBJ2-3,TRBD2,NA,CASSLSQAGRDTQYF,TGCGCCAGCAGCTTGTCCCAAGCGGGGCGGGATACGCAGTATTTT
TRBV24-1,TRBJ2-1,NA,many,CATSDGGSSYNEQFF,TGTGCCACCAGTGACGGGGGAAGCTCCTACAATGAGCAGTTCTTC
TRBV12-3/TRBV12-4,TRBJ2-6,NA,NA,CASTLSLLPGVSSGANVLTF,TGTGCCAGCACCCTGAGTCTCCTCCCCGGGGTCAGCTCTGGGGCCAACGTCCTGACTTTC
TRBV20-1,TRBJ2-5,TRBD2,few,CSARHRLAGLQETQYF,TGCAGTGCTAGACATAGACTAGCCGGTTTGCAAGAGACCCAGTACTTC
TRBV5-1,TRBJ2-5,NA,NA,CASSSWTSETQYF,TGCGCCAGCAGCTCCTGGACAAGCGAGACCCAGTACTTC
TRBV29-1,TRBJ2-1,TRBD2,NA,CSGGGLAGGEQFF,TGCAGCGGCGGGGGACTAGCGGGAGGTGAGCAGTTCTTC
TRBV20-1,TRBJ2-2,TRBD2,few,CSAGGTTEGPMNTGELFF,TGCAGTGCCGGGGGGACTACCGAAGGCCCGATGAACACCGGGGAGCTGTTTTTT
TRBV27,TRBJ2-5,TRBD2,many,CASSFLGAGGLQETQYF,TGTGCCAGCAGTTTCCTGGGGGCGGGGGGCCTCCAAGAGACCCAGTACTTC
TRBV19,TRBJ2-3,NA,NA,CASKVAVGTDTQYF,TGTGCCAGTAAGGTTGCGGTGGGGACAGATACGCAGTATTTT
TRBV12-3/TRBV12-4,TRBJ1-2,NA,many,CASSFPQTGRYGYTF,TGTGCCAGCAGTTTTCCCCAAACAGGGAGATATGGCTACACCTTC
TRBV2,TRBJ2-5,TRBD2,NA,CASSDTSVGETQYF,TGTGCCAGCAGTGATACTAGCGTGGGAGAGACCCAGTACTTC
TRBV5-1,TRBJ2-3,TRBD2,NA,CASSLVKVAGGQDTQYF,TGCGCCAGCAGCTTAGTAAAAGTAGCGGGGGGGCAAGATACGCAGTATTTT
TRBV3-1,TRBJ2-2,TRBD2,many,CASSQSGGPRELFF,TGTGCCAGCAGCCAATCGGGGGGACCGAGGGAGCTGTTTTTT
TRBV29-1,TRBJ2-7,NA,few,CSVTMDTHEQYF,TGCAGCGTCACAATGGACACCCACGAGCAGTACTTC
TRBV7-2,TRBJ2-7,NA,NA,CASSLGTVRQYF,TGTGCCAGCAGCTTAGGAACTGTACGGCAGTACTTC
TRBV5-1,TRBJ2-4,NA,NA,CASSSGVENIQYF,TGCGCCAGCAGCTCGGGAGTGGAAAACATTCAGTACTTC
TRBV9,TRBJ2-5,TRBD2,few,CASTASGGAGETQYF,TGTGCCAGCACGGCTAGCGGGGGGGCCGGGGAGACCCAGTACTTC
TRBV2,TRBJ2-1,TRBD1,NA,CASSVGTGLSEQFF,TGTGCCAGCAGTGTCGGGACAGGGTTGAGTGAGCAGTTCTTC
TRBV10-1,TRBJ2-2,TRBD2,few,CASSAGTTIGGELFF,TGCGCCAGCAGCGCCGGGACTACTATCGGCGGGGAGCTGTTTTTT